This T cell receptor (beta chain) was documented in a study of molecular identifiers for immune sequencing clone quantification. Bulk libraries came from a prior protocol with listed TCR primers. MiXCR was run by TCRdb on the PCR reads, yielding one entry per CDR3 protein. Of about 500,000 distinct CDR3 sequences listed, around 21% were seen once; the top ten hold approximately 0.8%. V gave up 1 base and J gave up 4 bases; unmatched junction bases: 4. The CDR3 runs 16 residues. Naive CD8 library inputs spanned roughly 18,000 to 1,100,000 sorted cells and 10%, 30% or 50% RNA. Researchers sorted naive CD8 T cells as cells that were CD8+CD4-CCR7+CD45RA+.

Sequencing was done on a sample of naive CD8+ T cells from blood, with Jurkat cell RNA spiked in. Subset noted: FACS-sorted CD8+CD4-CCR7+CD45RA+ naive T cells. This TCR came from a human donor in good health. Some libraries in this study had Jurkat cell RNA spiked in. The V and J genes are TRBV12-3 or TRBV12-4 and TRBJ2-2, with 9 positions matching TRBD2. The CDR3 nucleotides read TGTGCCAGCAGTTTAGGACTAGCGGAACTCACCGGGGAGCTGTTTTTT. It codes for CASSLGLAELTGELFF.